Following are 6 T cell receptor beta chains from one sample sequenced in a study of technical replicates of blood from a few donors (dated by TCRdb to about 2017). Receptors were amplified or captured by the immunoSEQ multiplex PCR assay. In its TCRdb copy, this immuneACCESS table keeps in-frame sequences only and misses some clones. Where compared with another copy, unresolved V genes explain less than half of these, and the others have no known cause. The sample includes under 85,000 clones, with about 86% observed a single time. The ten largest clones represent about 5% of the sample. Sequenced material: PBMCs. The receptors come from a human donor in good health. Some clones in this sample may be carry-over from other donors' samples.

CDR3: CATSSDRVGNQPQHF. CDR3 nucleotides: TGTGCCACCAGCAGTGACAGGGTTGGCAATCAGCCCCAGCATTTT. The chain recombines TRBV15 with TRBJ1-5; 7 bases map to TRBD1. V lost 3 bases and J lost 2; bases outside the gene matches: 4. The germline CDR1 and CDR2 sequences are LNHNV and YYDKDF (reference sequence). CDR3 length: 15 amino acids.

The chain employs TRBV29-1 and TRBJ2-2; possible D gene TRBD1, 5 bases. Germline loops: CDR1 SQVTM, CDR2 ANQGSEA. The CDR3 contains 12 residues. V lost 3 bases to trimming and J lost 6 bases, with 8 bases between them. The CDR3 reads CSVDKGSGELFF. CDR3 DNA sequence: TGCAGCGTTGATAAGGGGTCCGGGGAGCTGTTTTTT.

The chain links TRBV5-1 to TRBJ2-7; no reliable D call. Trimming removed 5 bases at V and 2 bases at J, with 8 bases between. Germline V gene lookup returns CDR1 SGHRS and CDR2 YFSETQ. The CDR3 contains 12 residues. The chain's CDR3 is CASRAEPYEQYF. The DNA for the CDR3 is TGCGCCAGCAGGGCAGAACCCTACGAGCAGTACTTC. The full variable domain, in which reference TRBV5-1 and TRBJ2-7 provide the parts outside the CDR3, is KAGVTQTPRYLIKTRGQQVTLSCSPISGHRSVSWYQQTPGQGLQFLFEYFSETQRNKGNFPGRFSGRQFSNSRSEMNVSTLELGDSALYLCASRAEPYEQYFGPGTRLTVT.

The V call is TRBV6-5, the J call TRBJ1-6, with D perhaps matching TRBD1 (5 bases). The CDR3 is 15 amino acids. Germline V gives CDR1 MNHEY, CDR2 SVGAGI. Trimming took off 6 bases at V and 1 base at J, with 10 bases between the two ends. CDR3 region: CASRDSWSYNSPLHF. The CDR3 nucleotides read TGTGCCAGCAGAGACAGTTGGTCCTATAATTCACCCCTCCACTTT.

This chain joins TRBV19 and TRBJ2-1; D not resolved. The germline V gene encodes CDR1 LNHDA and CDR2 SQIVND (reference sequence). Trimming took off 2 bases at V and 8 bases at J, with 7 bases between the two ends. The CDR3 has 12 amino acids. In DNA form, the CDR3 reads TGTGCCAGTAGTATAAATGAGGATGAGCAGTTCTTC. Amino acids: CASSINEDEQFF.

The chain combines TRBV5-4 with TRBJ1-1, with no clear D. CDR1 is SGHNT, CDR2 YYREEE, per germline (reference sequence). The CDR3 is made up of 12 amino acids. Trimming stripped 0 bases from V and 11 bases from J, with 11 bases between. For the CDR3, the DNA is TGTGCCAGCAGCTTGGAATCAGGAAGGGCTTTCTTT. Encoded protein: CASSLESGRAFF. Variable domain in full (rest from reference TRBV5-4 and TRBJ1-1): ETGVTQSPTHLIKTRGQQVTLRCSSQSGHNTVSWYQQALGQGPQFIFQYYREEENGRGNFPPRFSGLQFPNYSSELNVNALELDDSALYLCASSLESGRAFFGQGTRLTVV.